This TCR beta chain stems from a study of T cells in Graves' hyperthyroidism and ophthalmopathy. Study-level results: Researchers found most expanded thyroid clonotypes above 0.001 in blood as well.

Note on this clonotype: The antigen is undetermined.

The hyperthyroidism was newly diagnosed and had lasted under 2 months; the patients were aged 18 to 65. V shed 10 bases, J shed 5 bases, and the junction held 11 bases outside the gene matches. This CDR3 is 15 amino acids long. Germline V gene sequence: CDR1 SGHAT, CDR2 FQDESV (reference sequence). It was RNA transcripts that yielded the amplified TCR beta CDR3 regions. First-round RT-PCR targeting the TCR CDR3 was performed with the HTBI primer set. One entry per CDR3 protein results from TCRdb running MiXCR on the multiplex PCR reads. Here the sample spans 560,000 or so distinct CDR3 sequences, approximately 44% being singletons.

The specimen was peripheral blood or thyroid tissue (not recorded which). The chain links TRBV11-1 to TRBJ2-2, with TRBD2 matching over 9 bases. The TCR comes from a woman younger than 35 with Graves' hyperthyroidism. The CDR3 sequence: CATSSSGDGTGELFF. In nucleotides, the CDR3 is TGTGCCACCTCGTCTAGCGGGGACGGAACCGGGGAGCTGTTTTTT.